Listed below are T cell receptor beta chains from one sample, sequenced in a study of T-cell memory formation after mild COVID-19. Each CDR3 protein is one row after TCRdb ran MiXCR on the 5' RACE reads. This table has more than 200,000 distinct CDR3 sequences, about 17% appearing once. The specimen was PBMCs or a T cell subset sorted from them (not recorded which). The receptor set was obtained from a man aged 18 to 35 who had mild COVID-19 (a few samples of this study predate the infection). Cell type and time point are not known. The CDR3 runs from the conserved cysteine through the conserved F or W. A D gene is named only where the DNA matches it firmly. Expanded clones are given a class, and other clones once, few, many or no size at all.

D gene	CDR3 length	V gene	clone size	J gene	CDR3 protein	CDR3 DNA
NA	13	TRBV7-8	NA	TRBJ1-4	CATRKDTNEKLFF	TGTGCCACCCGAAAGGACACAAATGAAAAACTGTTTTTT
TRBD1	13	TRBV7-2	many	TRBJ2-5	CASSSNRGETQYF	TGTGCCAGCAGCTCAAACAGGGGAGAGACCCAGTACTTC
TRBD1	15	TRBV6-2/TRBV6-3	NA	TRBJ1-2	CASSDFGQGDYGYTF	TGTGCCAGCAGTGACTTTGGACAGGGCGACTATGGCTACACCTTC
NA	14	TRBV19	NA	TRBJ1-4	CASSKQWTNEKLFF	TGTGCCAGTAGCAAACAGTGGACTAATGAAAAACTGTTTTTT
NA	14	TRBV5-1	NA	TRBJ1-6	CASSPTRVDSPLHF	TGCGCCAGCAGCCCCACTAGGGTCGATTCACCCCTCCACTTT
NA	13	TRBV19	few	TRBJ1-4	CASSRDKNEKLFF	TGTGCCAGTAGTAGAGACAAGAATGAAAAACTGTTTTTT
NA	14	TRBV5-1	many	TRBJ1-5	CASSLTGGDQPQHF	TGCGCCAGCAGCTTGACCGGGGGGGACCAGCCCCAGCATTTT
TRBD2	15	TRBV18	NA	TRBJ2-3	CASSPTGGTTDTQYF	TGTGCCAGCTCACCCACGGGGGGTACCACAGATACGCAGTATTTT
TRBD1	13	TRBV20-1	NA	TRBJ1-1	CSARLGRGRLVFF	TGCAGTGCTAGACTTGGGAGGGGGCGCCTGGTTTTCTTT
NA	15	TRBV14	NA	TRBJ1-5	CASSQVEGFHQPQHF	TGTGCCAGCAGCCAAGTTGAGGGGTTCCATCAGCCCCAGCATTTT
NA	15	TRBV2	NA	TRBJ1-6	CASSDDGVAVSPLHF	TGTGCCAGCAGTGACGACGGCGTAGCTGTTTCACCCCTCCACTTT
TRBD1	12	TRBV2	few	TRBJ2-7	CASRDRGHEQYF	TGTGCCAGCAGGGACAGGGGGCACGAGCAGTACTTC
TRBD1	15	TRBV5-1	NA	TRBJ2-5	CASSLRSGGQETQYF	TGCGCCAGCAGCTTGAGGTCAGGGGGCCAGGAGACCCAGTACTTC
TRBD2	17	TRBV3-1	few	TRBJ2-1	CASSPRFELAGGDEQFF	TGTGCCAGCAGCCCCCGGTTTGAGCTAGCGGGGGGGGATGAGCAGTTCTTC
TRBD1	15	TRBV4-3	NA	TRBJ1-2	CASSPNRQGGYGYTF	TGCGCCAGCAGCCCAAACCGACAGGGAGGGTATGGCTACACCTTC
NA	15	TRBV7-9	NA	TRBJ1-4	CASSFAGGANEKLFF	TGTGCCAGCAGCTTCGCGGGAGGGGCTAATGAAAAACTGTTTTTT
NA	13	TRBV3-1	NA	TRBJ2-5	CASSFDPRGTQYF	TGTGCCAGCAGCTTCGACCCGAGGGGGACCCAGTACTTC
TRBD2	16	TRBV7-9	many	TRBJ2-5	CASSSPGLAVQETQYF	TGTGCCAGCAGCTCTCCGGGACTAGCGGTACAAGAGACCCAGTACTTC
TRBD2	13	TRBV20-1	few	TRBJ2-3	CSPRTRTTDTQYF	TGCAGTCCAAGGACTAGGACCACAGATACGCAGTATTTT
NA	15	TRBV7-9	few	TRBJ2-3	CASSSPWDGTDTQYF	TGTGCCAGCAGCTCGCCTTGGGATGGCACAGATACGCAGTATTTT
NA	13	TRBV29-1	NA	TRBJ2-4	CSVEQLAKNIQYF	TGCAGCGTTGAACAGCTAGCCAAAAACATTCAGTACTTC
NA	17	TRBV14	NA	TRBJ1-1	CASSQETSRMSWTEAFF	TGTGCCAGCAGCCAAGAAACGTCGCGGATGTCGTGGACTGAAGCTTTCTTT
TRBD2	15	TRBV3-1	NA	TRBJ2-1	CASSQDWTSIGEQFF	TGTGCCAGCAGCCAAGATTGGACTAGTATAGGTGAGCAGTTCTTC
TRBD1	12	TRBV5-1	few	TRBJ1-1	CASSLEGGTAFF	TGCGCCAGCAGCTTGGAAGGGGGCACAGCTTTCTTT
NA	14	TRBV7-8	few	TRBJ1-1	CASSLGVFSTEAFF	TGTGCCAGCAGCTTAGGTGTATTTAGCACTGAAGCTTTCTTT
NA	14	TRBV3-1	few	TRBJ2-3	CASSQPFRPDTQYF	TGTGCCAGCAGCCAACCCTTCCGCCCAGATACGCAGTATTTT
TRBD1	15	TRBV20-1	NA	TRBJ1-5	CSACSGGTVCQPQHF	TGCAGTGCATGTTCGGGCGGGACAGTCTGTCAGCCCCAGCATTTT
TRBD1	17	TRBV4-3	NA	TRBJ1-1	CASSQVGTGGAGTEAFF	TGCGCCAGCAGCCAAGTAGGGACAGGGGGCGCGGGAACTGAAGCTTTCTTT
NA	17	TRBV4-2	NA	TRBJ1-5	CASSQDGDIGSNQPQHF	TGTGCCAGCAGCCAAGATGGGGACATTGGGTCCAATCAGCCCCAGCATTTT
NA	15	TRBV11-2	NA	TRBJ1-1	CASAGAGTMNTEAFF	TGTGCCAGCGCCGGGGCAGGTACCATGAACACTGAAGCTTTCTTT
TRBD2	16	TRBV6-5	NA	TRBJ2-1	CASSQRPGLAGGQSFF	TGTGCCAGCAGTCAACGTCCGGGACTAGCGGGGGGGCAGTCGTTCTTC
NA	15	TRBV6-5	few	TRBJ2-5	CASSPQGGPQETQYF	TGTGCCAGCAGTCCCCAGGGGGGACCCCAAGAGACCCAGTACTTC
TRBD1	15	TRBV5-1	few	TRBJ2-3	CASSFGTGGTDTQYF	TGCGCCAGCAGCTTTGGGACAGGGGGCACAGATACGCAGTATTTT
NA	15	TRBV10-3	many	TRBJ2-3	CAISRSGYEGDTQYF	TGTGCCATCAGTCGGTCAGGCTATGAGGGAGATACGCAGTATTTT
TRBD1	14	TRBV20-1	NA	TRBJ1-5	CSAARQGAGQPQHF	TGCAGTGCTGCACGACAGGGGGCGGGCCAGCCCCAGCATTTT
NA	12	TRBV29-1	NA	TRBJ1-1	CSVKVFGTEAFF	TGCAGCGTCAAGGTTTTTGGCACTGAAGCTTTCTTT
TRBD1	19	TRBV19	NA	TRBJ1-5	CASSNRLLGDRGFNQPQHF	TGTGCCAGTAGTAATCGCCTACTCGGGGACAGGGGATTTAATCAGCCCCAGCATTTT
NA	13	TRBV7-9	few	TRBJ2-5	CASRRPGSETQYF	TGTGCCAGCAGGCGGCCGGGGAGCGAGACCCAGTACTTC
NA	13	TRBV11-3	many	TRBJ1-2	CASSLATGTGYTF	TGTGCCAGCAGCTTAGCAACAGGAACGGGCTACACCTTC
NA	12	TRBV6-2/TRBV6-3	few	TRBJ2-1	CASTQTNNEQFF	TGTGCCAGCACCCAGACTAACAATGAGCAGTTCTTC